These T cell receptor beta chains were read from a single sample in a study of Graves' ophthalmopathy and Graves' hyperthyroidism. MiXCR, run by TCRdb on the multiplex PCR reads, gives a single entry per CDR3 protein. The repertoire has around 1,200,000 distinct CDR3 sequences, 36% of them found once; the top ten carry 11%. The source material was peripheral blood or thyroid tissue (not recorded which). These receptors originate from an adult man with Graves' hyperthyroidism. Each CDR3 is given with its conserved first and last residue. Fields, in order: D gene, J gene, V gene, clone size, CDR3 protein, CDR3 DNA. A D gene is named only where the DNA matches it firmly. Size is omitted from some rows. Given values are once, few, many or a class for expanded clones.

D: TRBD1; J: TRBJ1-4; V: TRBV7-3; size: .; CDR3: CASSLAAGTATNEKLFF; DNA: TGTGCCAGCAGTTTGGCAGCCGGGACAGCAACTAATGAAAAACTGTTTTTT
D: .; J: TRBJ2-7; V: TRBV15; size: .; CDR3: CATSRDTSYEQYF; DNA: TGTGCCACCAGTCGGGACACAAGCTACGAGCAGTACTTC
D: .; J: TRBJ1-5; V: TRBV10-3; size: few; CDR3: CASRLMWNSNQPQHF; DNA: TGTGCCAGCAGGTTGATGTGGAATTCCAATCAGCCCCAGCATTTT
D: TRBD1; J: TRBJ2-2; V: TRBV20-1; size: .; CDR3: CSARPGTGNTGELFF; DNA: TGCAGTGCTAGACCCGGGACAGGGAACACCGGGGAGCTGTTTTTT
D: .; J: TRBJ2-1; V: TRBV6-2/TRBV6-3; size: once; CDR3: CASFSRGKESSHEQFF; DNA: TGTGCCAGCTTCTCCAGGGGCAAGGAGTCGTCCCATGAGCAGTTCTTC
D: TRBD2; J: TRBJ2-7; V: TRBV7-9; size: many; CDR3: CASSFLTSGSYEQYF; DNA: TGTGCCAGCAGCTTCCTGACTAGCGGGAGTTACGAGCAGTACTTC
D: .; J: TRBJ2-2; V: TRBV12-3/TRBV12-4; size: .; CDR3: CASREVGTTGELFF; DNA: TGTGCCAGCAGGGAAGTAGGAACCACCGGGGAGCTGTTTTTT
D: .; J: TRBJ2-5; V: TRBV5-4; size: many; CDR3: CASSFGGRKETQYF; DNA: TGTGCCAGCAGCTTCGGGGGGCGAAAAGAGACCCAGTACTTC
D: .; J: TRBJ2-6; V: TRBV7-3; size: .; CDR3: CASSFNQGTGANVLTF; DNA: TGTGCCAGCAGCTTCAATCAGGGAACTGGGGCCAACGTCCTGACTTTC
D: TRBD2; J: TRBJ2-7; V: TRBV7-2; size: few; CDR3: CASSFGLAGVVRNYEQYF; DNA: TGTGCCAGCAGCTTCGGACTAGCGGGAGTAGTGCGTAATTACGAGCAGTACTTC
D: TRBD1; J: TRBJ2-7; V: TRBV20-1; size: .; CDR3: CSAQGQGVYGQYF; DNA: TGCAGTGCCCAGGGACAGGGGGTATACGGGCAGTACTTC
D: .; J: TRBJ2-7; V: TRBV9; size: many; CDR3: CASSVTASPSYEQYF; DNA: TGTGCCAGCAGCGTAACAGCGAGTCCCTCCTACGAGCAGTACTTC
D: .; J: TRBJ2-5; V: TRBV18; size: once; CDR3: CASSPVRGTQETQYF; DNA: TGTGCCAGCTCACCGGTTCGAGGGACCCAAGAGACCCAGTACTTC
D: TRBD1; J: TRBJ2-7; V: TRBV5-1; size: many; CDR3: CASRTGTVDSYEQYF; DNA: TGCGCCAGCAGGACCGGGACAGTGGATTCCTACGAGCAGTACTTC
D: .; J: TRBJ2-5; V: TRBV3-1; size: .; CDR3: CASSQDRLPYGWETQYF; DNA: TGTGCCAGCAGCCAAGATAGGCTACCCTACGGGTGGGAGACCCAGTACTTC
D: TRBD1; J: TRBJ1-5; V: TRBV6-5; size: few; CDR3: CASRQGQDQPQHF; DNA: TGTGCCAGCAGACAGGGACAGGATCAGCCCCAGCATTTT
D: .; J: TRBJ2-7; V: TRBV7-6; size: .; CDR3: CASSLESMGYEQYF; DNA: TGTGCCAGCAGCTTAGAATCCATGGGCTACGAGCAGTACTTC
D: .; J: TRBJ1-1; V: TRBV25-1; size: many; CDR3: CASSELVGPTGEAFF; DNA: TGTGCCAGCAGTGAATTGGTGGGGCCCACCGGTGAAGCTTTCTTT
D: TRBD2; J: TRBJ2-5; V: TRBV12-3/TRBV12-4; size: many; CDR3: CASSVTTSGGAETQYF; DNA: TGTGCCAGCAGTGTGACGACTAGCGGGGGGGCAGAGACCCAGTACTTC
D: TRBD2; J: TRBJ2-7; V: TRBV12-3/TRBV12-4; size: .; CDR3: CASSTILAGVSYEQYF; DNA: TGTGCCAGCAGTACAATACTAGCGGGAGTGAGCTACGAGCAGTACTTC
D: TRBD1; J: TRBJ2-5; V: TRBV20-1; size: .; CDR3: CSARDLRQGVWQETQYF; DNA: TGCAGTGCTAGAGATCTCCGGCAGGGGGTATGGCAAGAGACCCAGTACTTC
D: TRBD1; J: TRBJ2-7; V: TRBV25-1; size: many; CDR3: CASSTRQGRYEQYF; DNA: TGTGCCAGCAGTACTCGACAGGGGAGGTACGAGCAGTACTTC
D: TRBD1; J: TRBJ1-6; V: TRBV10-3; size: .; CDR3: CASSGDRGLNSSLHF; DNA: TGTGCCAGCAGTGGCGACAGGGGTCTAAATTCATCCCTCCACTTT
D: .; J: TRBJ2-2; V: TRBV7-9; size: .; CDR3: CASRDRYTGELFF; DNA: TGTGCCAGCCGCGACCGTTACACCGGGGAGCTGTTTTTT
D: .; J: TRBJ2-7; V: TRBV5-1; size: .; CDR3: CASSLGGPLGYEQYF; DNA: TGCGCCAGCAGCTTGGGAGGACCCTTGGGCTACGAGCAGTACTTC
D: TRBD2; J: TRBJ2-5; V: TRBV25-1; size: .; CDR3: CASSEFPGRGGRETQYF; DNA: TGTGCCAGCAGTGAATTCCCGGGGCGGGGGGGCCGCGAGACCCAGTACTTC
D: TRBD2; J: TRBJ2-5; V: TRBV10-3; size: many; CDR3: CAISRGAGGIEETQYF; DNA: TGTGCCATCAGCCGAGGGGCGGGAGGGATAGAAGAGACCCAGTACTTC
D: .; J: TRBJ2-2; V: TRBV20-1; size: few; CDR3: CSARPILRQITGELFF; DNA: TGCAGTGCTAGACCGATCCTACGACAAATTACCGGGGAGCTGTTTTTT
D: TRBD1; J: TRBJ1-2; V: TRBV15; size: .; CDR3: CAASSVETGGGRDYGYTF; DNA: TGTGCCGCCAGCAGCGTAGAGACAGGGGGAGGGCGGGACTATGGCTACACCTTC
D: .; J: TRBJ1-2; V: TRBV9; size: few; CDR3: CASSVETLAYGYTF; DNA: TGTGCCAGCAGCGTAGAAACGCTCGCCTATGGCTACACCTTC
D: .; J: TRBJ1-1; V: TRBV7-8; size: many; CDR3: CASSLEGVREKGTEAFF; DNA: TGTGCCAGCAGCTTAGAGGGAGTCCGGGAGAAGGGCACTGAAGCTTTCTTT
D: TRBD1; J: TRBJ1-6; V: TRBV20-1; size: many; CDR3: CSARGTANSPLHF; DNA: TGCAGTGCTAGGGGGACAGCCAATTCACCCCTCCACTTT
D: .; J: TRBJ1-4; V: TRBV9; size: .; CDR3: CASSVDGGKAEKLFF; DNA: TGTGCCAGCAGCGTAGACGGGGGGAAGGCGGAAAAACTGTTTTTT
D: .; J: TRBJ2-7; V: TRBV9; size: many; CDR3: CASSVGGGRGSNEQYF; DNA: TGTGCCAGCAGCGTAGGGGGGGGCAGGGGCTCGAACGAGCAGTACTTC
D: .; J: TRBJ2-3; V: TRBV7-8; size: few; CDR3: CASSVTARGTDTQYF; DNA: TGTGCCAGCAGCGTCACAGCACGGGGGACAGATACGCAGTATTTT
D: .; J: TRBJ1-2; V: TRBV29-1; size: .; CDR3: CSAQDSLYGYTF; DNA: TGCAGCGCTCAGGACAGCCTCTATGGCTACACCTTC
D: .; J: TRBJ1-1; V: TRBV25-1; size: once; CDR3: CAWNTNRGTEAFF; DNA: TGTGCCTGGAACACAAATCGGGGCACTGAAGCTTTCTTT